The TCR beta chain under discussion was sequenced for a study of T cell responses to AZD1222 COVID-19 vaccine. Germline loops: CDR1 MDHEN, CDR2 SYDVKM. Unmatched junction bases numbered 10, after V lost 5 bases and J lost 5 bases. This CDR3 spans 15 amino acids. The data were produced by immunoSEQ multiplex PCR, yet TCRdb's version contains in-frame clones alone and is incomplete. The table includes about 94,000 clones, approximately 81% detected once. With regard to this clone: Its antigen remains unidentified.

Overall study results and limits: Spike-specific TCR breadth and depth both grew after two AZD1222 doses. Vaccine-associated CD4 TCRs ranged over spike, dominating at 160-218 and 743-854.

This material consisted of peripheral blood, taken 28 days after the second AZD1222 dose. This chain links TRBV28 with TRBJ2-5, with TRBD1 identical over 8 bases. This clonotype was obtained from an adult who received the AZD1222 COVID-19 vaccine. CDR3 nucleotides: TGTGCCAGCAGTCTACCCTTGACAGGGGCGGAGACCCAGTACTTC. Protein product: CASSLPLTGAETQYF.